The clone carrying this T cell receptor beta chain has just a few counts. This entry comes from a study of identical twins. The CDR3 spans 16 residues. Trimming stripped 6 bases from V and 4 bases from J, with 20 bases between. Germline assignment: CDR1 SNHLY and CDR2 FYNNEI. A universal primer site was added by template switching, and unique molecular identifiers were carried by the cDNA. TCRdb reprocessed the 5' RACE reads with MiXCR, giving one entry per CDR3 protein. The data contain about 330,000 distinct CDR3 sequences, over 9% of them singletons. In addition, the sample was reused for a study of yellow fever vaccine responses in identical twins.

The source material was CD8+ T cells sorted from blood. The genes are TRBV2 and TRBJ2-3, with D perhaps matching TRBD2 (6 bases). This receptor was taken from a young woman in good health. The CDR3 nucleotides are TGTGCCAGCAGGCTTTTGGGACTCCGTGCAGCAGATACGCAGTATTTT. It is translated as CASRLLGLRAADTQYF.